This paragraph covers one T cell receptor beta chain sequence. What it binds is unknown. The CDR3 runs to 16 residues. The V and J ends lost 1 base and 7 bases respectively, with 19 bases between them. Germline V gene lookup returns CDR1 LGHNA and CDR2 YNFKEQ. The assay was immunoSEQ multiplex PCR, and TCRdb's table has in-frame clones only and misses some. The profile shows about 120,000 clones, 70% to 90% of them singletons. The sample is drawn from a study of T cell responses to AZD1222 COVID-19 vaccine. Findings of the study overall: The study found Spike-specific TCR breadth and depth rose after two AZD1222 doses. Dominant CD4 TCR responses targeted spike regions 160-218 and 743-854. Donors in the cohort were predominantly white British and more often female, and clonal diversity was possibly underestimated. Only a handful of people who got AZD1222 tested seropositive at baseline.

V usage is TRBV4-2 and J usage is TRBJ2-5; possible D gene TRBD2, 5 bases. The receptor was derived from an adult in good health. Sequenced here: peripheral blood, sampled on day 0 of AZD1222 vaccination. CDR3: CASSQGGGPDKATQYF. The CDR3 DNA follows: TGTGCCAGCAGCCAAGGTGGAGGTCCCGACAAGGCGACCCAGTACTTC.